This T cell receptor (beta chain) was observed in a study of T-cell reconstitution after alpha-beta-depleted transplantation in children. As it was prepared, the TCRbeta library received unique molecular identifiers. TCRdb ran MiXCR on the PCR reads and lists one entry per CDR3 protein. Among about 47,000 distinct CDR3 sequences, about 50% were seen once, and the ten largest hold less than 45%. Germline loops: CDR1 LGHNA, CDR2 YNFKEQ. This CDR3 is built from 15 residues. V was pared by 0 bases and J by 3 bases, with 12 bases between. The origin of this receptor is a boy less than two years old with SCID, due to receive a stem cell transplant. The sample was peripheral blood, taken before TCRalphabeta/CD19-depleted stem cell transplant. This rearrangement joins TRBV4-2 to TRBJ2-7; D unresolved. The CDR3 region has the DNA TGTGCCAGCAGCCAAGAGACCGGCGGTAGCTACGAGCAGTACTTC. It encodes CASSQETGGSYEQYF.